The 14 T cell receptor beta chains reported below all come from one sample, sequenced in a study of regulatory T cells in long-lasting Graves disease. Time point in this sample: newly diagnosed GD, antithyroid drugs for less than 3 months. With RNA extracted from PBMCs as input, the TCR library was made. Assembly of TCR beta libraries relied on iRepertoire HTBI primers together with Arm-PCR of CDR3 regions. TCRdb passed the multiplex PCR reads through MiXCR, listing each CDR3 protein once. The sample lists approximately 270,000 distinct CDR3 sequences; around 18% were seen once. In addition, the sample was reused for a study of T cells in Graves' hyperthyroidism and ophthalmopathy.

The sequences come from peripheral blood mononuclear cells (PBMCs), collected at new diagnosis, from a patient treated with antithyroid drugs. The receptor set was obtained from a young woman with Graves disease.

The sample holds many counts of this clonotype. The chain recombines TRBV20-1 with TRBJ2-2, with TRBD1 matching 8 bases. Per germline, CDR1 DFQATT and CDR2 SNEGSKA (reference sequence). The CDR3 sequence is 13 residues long. V dropped 1 base and J dropped 6; count of bases not matched to a gene: 1. CDR3 nucleotides: TGCAGTGCTAGAGTGACAGGGGCCGGGGAGCTGTTTTTT. This encodes CSARVTGAGELFF.

This clonotype was detected many times. The gene calls are TRBV2 and TRBJ2-1, with 9 bases fitting TRBD2. The J call is in doubt because the DNA end fits TRBJ2-5 better. CDR3 length: 15 amino acids. Germline V gene lookup returns CDR1 SNHLY and CDR2 FYNNEI. CDR3 residues: CASSEGGGGGETQYF. The CDR3, as DNA: TGTGCCAGCAGTGAAGGCGGGGGGGGCGGAGAGACCCAGTACTTC.

The J gene is TRBJ2-3, the V gene TRBV18, with TRBD1 matching over 7 bases. The germline gives CDR1 KGHSH, CDR2 LQKENI. The V and J ends lost 11 bases and 2 bases, in that order; junction bases with no gene match: 7. The CDR3 totals 13 residues. CDR3 in amino acids: CAGLGQNTDTQYF. CDR3 DNA: TGTGCCGGTCTGGGACAGAACACAGATACGCAGTATTTT.

A few counts support this clonotype. This chain connects TRBV4-1 to TRBJ1-5; 7 bases are a match to TRBD1. CDR3 length equals 15 residues. V was pared by 0 bases and J by 2 bases, with 1 base of the junction left unmatched. Germline V lookup: CDR1 MGHRA, CDR2 YSYEKL. Written as DNA, the CDR3 is TGCGCCAGCAGCCAAGATGGGACAGGCAATCAGCCCCAGCATTTT. It translates to CASSQDGTGNQPQHF.

This clonotype was counted at least ten times. The V and J genes are TRBV7-2 and TRBJ1-5, with a weak D call TRBD1 (5 bases). V gave up 5 bases and J gave up 6 bases, with 11 bases separating them. The CDR3 loop spans 13 amino acids. In germline, CDR1 is SGHTA, CDR2 FQGNSA. CDR3 in DNA: TGTGCCAGCAGCACCGGGGCTACTCAGCCCCAGCATTTT. Its translation: CASSTGATQPQHF. The full variable domain, in which reference TRBV7-2 and TRBJ1-5 provide the parts outside the CDR3, is GAGVSQSPSNKVTEKGKDVELRCDPISGHTALYWYRQSLGQGLEFLIYFQGNSAPDKSGLPSDRFSAERTGGSVSTLTIQRTQQEDSAVYLCASSTGATQPQHFGDGTRLSIL.

This clonotype was recorded many times. The V gene is TRBV12-3 or TRBV12-4, the J gene TRBJ2-1; D is possibly TRBD1 (6 bases). The ends were cut back, 5 bases at V and 5 bases at J, with 10 bases in the middle. There are 13 residues in the CDR3. CDR3 residues: CASSRDTDNEQFF. CDR3 DNA sequence: TGTGCCAGCAGTCGGGACACGGACAATGAGCAGTTCTTC.

Ten or more counts support this clonotype. The chain combines TRBV20-1 with TRBJ1-3, with unresolved D. The V gene's germline CDR1 is DFQATT and CDR2 SNEGSKA (reference sequence). V lost 6 bases to trimming and J lost 3 bases, with 9 bases between them. This CDR3 has 12 residues. This CDR3 is CSANGNGNTIYF. Here the CDR3 DNA reads TGCAGTGCCAACGGGAATGGAAACACCATATATTTT.

The chain employs TRBV7-9 and TRBJ2-3; D possibly matches TRBD1 or TRBD2 (5 bases each). Per the germline V gene, CDR1 is SEHNR and CDR2 is FQNEAQ (reference sequence). This CDR3 has 16 amino acids. Trimming pared 2 bases from V and 4 bases from J, leaving 16 bases between. Here the CDR3 DNA reads TGTGCCAGCAGCTTAAGGTCTGGGGGTCTGGCAGATACGCAGTATTTT. As protein: CASSLRSGGLADTQYF.

About this clonotype: A read error may explain this, as a much larger clone is one base away. In DNA form, the CDR3 reads TGTGCCAGCCGGCGGGGGCCCTCGAACACCGGGGAGCTGCTTTTT. It codes for CASRRGPSNTGELLF. This chain uses TRBV2 with TRBJ2-2; possible D gene TRBD2, 7 bases. The CDR3 sequence is 15 residues long. Per the germline V gene, CDR1 is SNHLY and CDR2 is FYNNEI.

The sample holds many counts of this clonotype. The chain's CDR3 is CSVEDVSYGYTF. In DNA, the CDR3 is TGCAGCGTTGAGGATGTAAGCTATGGCTACACCTTC. This chain links TRBV29-1 with TRBJ1-2; D gene unclear. V was shortened by 3 bases and J by 4 bases, with 9 bases between the two germline ends. Germline V lookup: CDR1 SQVTM, CDR2 ANQGSEA. The CDR3 spans 12 residues.

This clonotype has at least ten counts. The V call is TRBV19, the J call TRBJ1-1; a possible D gene is TRBD1 (6 bases). V lost 7 bases to trimming and J lost 0 bases, with 15 bases between them. The germline V gene has CDR1 LNHDA and CDR2 SQIVND (reference sequence). CDR3 length equals 15 residues. The CDR3 coding sequence is TGTGCCAGTACTCGGGGAGGGGGACTGAACACTGAAGCTTTCTTT. This sequence encodes CASTRGGGLNTEAFF.

This clonotype was observed at least ten times. The chain links TRBV7-9 to TRBJ2-2; 9 nucleotides match TRBD2. Germline V CDR1 and CDR2: SEHNR, FQNEAQ (reference sequence). There are 16 residues in the CDR3. V shed 3 bases and J 4 bases; nucleotides not matched to a gene: 6. CDR3 in DNA: TGTGCCAGCAGCTTTCCCGCGGGGGGGTTCACCGGGGAGCTGTTTTTT. Its protein is CASSFPAGGFTGELFF.

This clonotype occurred many times. The V gene is TRBV7-3, the J gene TRBJ2-3; D could derive from TRBD1 or TRBD2 (7 bases each). With 4 bases removed from V and 5 bases from J, the gap between germline ends came to 13 bases. CDR3 length: 14 amino acids. The germline CDR1 and CDR2 sequences are SGHTA and FQGTGA. The CDR3: CASSSGGGGDTQYF. The CDR3 DNA reads TGTGCCAGCAGCTCAGGGGGGGGAGGAGATACGCAGTATTTT.

There are many counts of this clonotype. The rearrangement links TRBV6-5 to TRBJ2-5; D is unresolved. Germline V gene sequence: CDR1 MNHEY, CDR2 SVGAGI. The CDR3 is 17 amino acids. Deletions cut 0 bases from V and 5 bases from J, with 19 bases between. For the CDR3, the DNA is TGTGCCAGCAGTTACTCGGCAGGTGGTAGTAGACACGAGACCCAGTACTTC. It specifies CASSYSAGGSRHETQYF.